This T cell receptor beta chain was sequenced for a study of blood T cell repertoires in COVID-19. J lost 6 bases, V lost 7 bases, and 9 bases had no gene match. Germline lookup yields CDR1 LNHDA and CDR2 SQIVND (reference sequence). The CDR3 covers 15 residues. Original methodology: Researchers report that nucleated cell counts were estimated from reference gene primer amplification. Assay: immunoSEQ multiplex PCR; the TCRdb copy retains only in-frame clones and omits some. V, J and clone size are those of that table, while D and trimming were read from the DNA. In the table there are a few hundred thousand clones, roughly 80% of which are singletons.

The rearrangement links TRBV19 to TRBJ1-6; the match to TRBD1 covers 7 bases. This TCR was recovered from a man aged 50 to 60 who had recovered from COVID-19. Sample: PBMCs or T cells enriched from blood (not recorded which). The CDR3 DNA sequence: TGTGCCAGTAAATCCCCGGACAGGAGTAATTCACCCCTCCACTTT. Translating it yields CASKSPDRSNSPLHF. Filled out from reference TRBV19 and TRBJ1-6, the complete variable domain reads DGGITQSPKYLFRKEGQNVTLSCEQNLNHDAMYWYRQDPGQGLRLIYYSQIVNDFQKGDIAEGYSVSREKKESFPLTVTSAQKNPTAFYLCASKSPDRSNSPLHFGNGTRLTVT.